The clone carrying this TCR beta chain was counted a few times. Its antigen is currently unknown. The CDR3 totals 14 residues. Trimming cost V 6 bases and J 5 bases; bases outside gene matches: 5. Germline V gene sequence: CDR1 MGHDK, CDR2 SYGVNS. The data originate from a study of T-cell memory formation after mild COVID-19. Each CDR3 protein gets one entry after TCRdb re-called the 5' RACE reads with MiXCR. The sample consists of 14,000 to 15,000 distinct CDR3 sequences, 20% to 25% of them appearing once. Study-level points and caveats: CM and EM subsets held most contracting CD4+ clones; EMRA held CD8+ ones. There was a balanced CD4/CD8 profile in clones contracting day 15 to 85, and later expanders leaned CD4+. Certain responding clones were present in pre-infection memory, suggesting participation of cross-reactive memory.

The specimen was PBMCs or a T cell subset sorted from them (not recorded which). V usage is TRBV25-1 and J usage is TRBJ2-2, with 8 bases that match TRBD1. The clonotype was recovered from a man younger than 35 who had mild COVID-19 (a few samples of this study predate the infection). Cell type and time point are not known. CDR3 bases: TGTGCCAGCAGCAGGACAGGGTGGACCGGGGAGCTGTTTTTT. Translated, it gives CASSRTGWTGELFF.